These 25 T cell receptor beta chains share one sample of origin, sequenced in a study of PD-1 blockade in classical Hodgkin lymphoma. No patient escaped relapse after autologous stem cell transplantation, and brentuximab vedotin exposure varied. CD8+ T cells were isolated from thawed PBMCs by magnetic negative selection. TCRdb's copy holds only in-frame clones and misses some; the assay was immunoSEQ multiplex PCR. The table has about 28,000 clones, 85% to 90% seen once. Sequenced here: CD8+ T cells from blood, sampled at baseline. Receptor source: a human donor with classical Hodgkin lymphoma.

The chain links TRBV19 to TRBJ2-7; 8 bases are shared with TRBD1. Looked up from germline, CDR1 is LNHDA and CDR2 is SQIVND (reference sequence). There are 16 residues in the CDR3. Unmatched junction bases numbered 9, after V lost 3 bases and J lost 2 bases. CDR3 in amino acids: CASSIGTGVGTYEQYF. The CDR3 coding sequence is TGTGCCAGTAGTATCGGGACAGGTGTCGGAACCTACGAGCAGTACTTC.

The CDR3 is CASSLGGNTDTQYF. CDR3 sequence (DNA): TGTGCCAGCAGCCTGGGGGGAAACACAGATACGCAGTATTTT. V and J are TRBV27 and TRBJ2-3; a weak D match, TRBD2 (6 bases). The CDR3 totals 14 residues. V was shortened by 6 bases and J by 2 bases, with 12 bases between the two germline ends. Per the germline V gene, CDR1 is MNHEY and CDR2 is SMNVEV (reference sequence).

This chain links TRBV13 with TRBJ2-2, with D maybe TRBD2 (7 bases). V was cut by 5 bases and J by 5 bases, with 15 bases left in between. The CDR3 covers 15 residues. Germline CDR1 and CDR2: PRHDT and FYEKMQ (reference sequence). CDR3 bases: TGTGCCAGCAGCCCCGAAAGGGGGGGAACCGGGGAGCTGTTTTTT. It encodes CASSPERGGTGELFF.

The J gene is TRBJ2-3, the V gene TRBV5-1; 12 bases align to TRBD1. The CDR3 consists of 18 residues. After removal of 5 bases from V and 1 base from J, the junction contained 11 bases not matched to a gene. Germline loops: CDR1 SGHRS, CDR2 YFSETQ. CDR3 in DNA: TGCGCCAGCAGTCCCCTGGGACAGGGGGCGAGGCGCACAGATACGCAGTATTTT. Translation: CASSPLGQGARRTDTQYF.

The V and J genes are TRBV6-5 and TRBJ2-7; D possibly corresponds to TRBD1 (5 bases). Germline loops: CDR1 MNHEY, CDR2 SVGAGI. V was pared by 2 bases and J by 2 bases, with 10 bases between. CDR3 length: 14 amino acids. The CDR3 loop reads CASSYRQGTYEQYF. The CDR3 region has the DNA TGTGCCAGCAGTTACCGGCAGGGAACCTACGAGCAGTACTTC.

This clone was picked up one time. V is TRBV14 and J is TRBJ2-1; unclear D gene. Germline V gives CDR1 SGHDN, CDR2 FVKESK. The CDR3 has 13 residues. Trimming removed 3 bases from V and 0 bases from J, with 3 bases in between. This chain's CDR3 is CASSHHSYNEQFF. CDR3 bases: TGTGCCAGCAGCCACCACTCCTACAATGAGCAGTTCTTC.

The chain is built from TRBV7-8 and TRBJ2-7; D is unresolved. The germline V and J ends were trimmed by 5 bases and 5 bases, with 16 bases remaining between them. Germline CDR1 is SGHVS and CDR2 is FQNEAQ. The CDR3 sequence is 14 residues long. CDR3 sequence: CASSRRSAPNEQYF. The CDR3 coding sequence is TGTGCCAGCAGCCGTAGATCTGCGCCCAACGAGCAGTACTTC.

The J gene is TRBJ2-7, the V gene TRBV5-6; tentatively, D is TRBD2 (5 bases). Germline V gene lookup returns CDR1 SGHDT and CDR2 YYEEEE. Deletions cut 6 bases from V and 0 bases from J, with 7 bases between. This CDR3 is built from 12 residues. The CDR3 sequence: CASTRDSYEQYF. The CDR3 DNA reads TGTGCCAGCACCCGGGACTCCTACGAGCAGTACTTC.

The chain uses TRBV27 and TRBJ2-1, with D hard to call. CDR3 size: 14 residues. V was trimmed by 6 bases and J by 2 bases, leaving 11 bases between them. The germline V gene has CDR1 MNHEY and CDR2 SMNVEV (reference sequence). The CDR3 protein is CASRFLSPYNEQFF. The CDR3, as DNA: TGTGCCAGCAGGTTTCTTTCCCCCTACAATGAGCAGTTCTTC.

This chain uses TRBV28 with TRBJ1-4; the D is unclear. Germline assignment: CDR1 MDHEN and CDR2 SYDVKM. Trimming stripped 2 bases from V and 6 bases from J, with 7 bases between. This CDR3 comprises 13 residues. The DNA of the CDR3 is TGTGCCAGCAGTTTACGCGGGGATGAAAAACTGTTTTTT. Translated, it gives CASSLRGDEKLFF. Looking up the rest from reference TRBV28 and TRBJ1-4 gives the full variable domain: DVKVTQSSRYLVKRTGEKVFLECVQDMDHENMFWYRQDPGLGLRLIYFSYDVKMKEKGDIPEGYSVSREKKERFSLILESASTNQTSMYLCASSLRGDEKLFFGSGTQLSVL.

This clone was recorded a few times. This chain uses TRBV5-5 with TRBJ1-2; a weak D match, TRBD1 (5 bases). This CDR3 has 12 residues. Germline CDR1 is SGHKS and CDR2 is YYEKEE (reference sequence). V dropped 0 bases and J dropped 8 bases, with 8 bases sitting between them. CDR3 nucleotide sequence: TGTGCCAGCAGCTTGGAAGGGGAGGGCTACACCTTC. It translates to CASSLEGEGYTF.

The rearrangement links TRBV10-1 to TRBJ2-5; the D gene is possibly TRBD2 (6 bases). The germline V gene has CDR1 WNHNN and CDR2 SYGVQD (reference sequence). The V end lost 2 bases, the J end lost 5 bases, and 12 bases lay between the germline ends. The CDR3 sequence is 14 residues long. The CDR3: CASSEQGGSETQYF. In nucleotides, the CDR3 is TGCGCCAGCAGTGAGCAAGGAGGGAGTGAGACCCAGTACTTC.

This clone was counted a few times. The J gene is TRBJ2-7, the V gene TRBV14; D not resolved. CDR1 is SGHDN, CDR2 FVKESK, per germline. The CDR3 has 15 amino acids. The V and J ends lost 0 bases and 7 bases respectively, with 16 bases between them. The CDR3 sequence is CASSQEGRPEREQYF. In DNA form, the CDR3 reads TGTGCCAGCAGCCAAGAGGGCCGCCCGGAGAGGGAGCAGTACTTC. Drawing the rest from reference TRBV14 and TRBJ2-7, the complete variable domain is EAGVTQFPSHSVIEKGQTVTLRCDPISGHDNLYWYRRVMGKEIKFLLHFVKESKQDESGMPNNRFLAERTGGTYSTLKVQPAELEDSGVYFCASSQEGRPEREQYFGPGTRLTVT.

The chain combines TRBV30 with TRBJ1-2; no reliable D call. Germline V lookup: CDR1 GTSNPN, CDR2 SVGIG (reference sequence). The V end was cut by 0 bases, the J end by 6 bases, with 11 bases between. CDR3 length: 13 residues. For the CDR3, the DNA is TGTGCCTGGAGTGTTTGGCAGCTAAATGGCTACACCTTC. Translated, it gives CAWSVWQLNGYTF.

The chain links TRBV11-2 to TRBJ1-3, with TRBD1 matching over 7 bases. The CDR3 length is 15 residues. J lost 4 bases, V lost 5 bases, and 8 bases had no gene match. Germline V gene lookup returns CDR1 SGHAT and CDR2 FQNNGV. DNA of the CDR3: TGTGCCAGCAGCATATGGACAGGTGGCGGAAACACCATATATTTT. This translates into CASSIWTGGGNTIYF.

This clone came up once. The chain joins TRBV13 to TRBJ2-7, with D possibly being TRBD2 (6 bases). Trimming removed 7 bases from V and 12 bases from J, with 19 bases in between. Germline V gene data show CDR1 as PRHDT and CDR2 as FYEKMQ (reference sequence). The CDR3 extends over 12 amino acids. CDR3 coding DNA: TGTGCCAGCACCCTGGGAGGACTCGGCTGGTACTTC. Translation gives CASTLGGLGWYF.

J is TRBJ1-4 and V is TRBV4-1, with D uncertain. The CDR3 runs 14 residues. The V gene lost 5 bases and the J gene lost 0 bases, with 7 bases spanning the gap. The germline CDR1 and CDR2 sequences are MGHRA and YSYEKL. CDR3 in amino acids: CASSEGATNEKLFF. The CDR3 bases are TGCGCCAGCAGCGAAGGAGCAACTAATGAAAAACTGTTTTTT.

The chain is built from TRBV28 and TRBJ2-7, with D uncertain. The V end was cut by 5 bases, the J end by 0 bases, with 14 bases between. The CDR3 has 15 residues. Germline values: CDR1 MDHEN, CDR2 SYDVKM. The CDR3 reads CASSPVTASSYEQYF. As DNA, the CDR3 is TGTGCCAGCAGTCCAGTGACTGCAAGCTCCTACGAGCAGTACTTC. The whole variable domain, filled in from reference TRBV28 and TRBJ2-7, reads DVKVTQSSRYLVKRTGEKVFLECVQDMDHENMFWYRQDPGLGLRLIYFSYDVKMKEKGDIPEGYSVSREKKERFSLILESASTNQTSMYLCASSPVTASSYEQYFGPGTRLTVT.

The CDR3 here is CASSPAGSGETQYF. The CDR3 nucleotides are TGTGCCAGCAGCCCAGCCGGGAGCGGAGAGACCCAGTACTTC. The chain has TRBV27 and TRBJ2-5; perhaps TRBD2 as D (6 bases). This CDR3 is built from 14 residues. V shed 6 bases and J shed 4 bases, with 15 bases lying between them. Germline values: CDR1 MNHEY, CDR2 SMNVEV (reference sequence).

The CDR3, as DNA: TGTGCCAGCGTCCAACAGGGGGCCTACGAGCAGTACTTC. Translated: CASVQQGAYEQYF. V usage is TRBV5-5 and J usage is TRBJ2-7; 8 nucleotides agree with TRBD1. This CDR3 is built from 13 residues. V dropped 7 bases and J dropped 2; count of bases not matched to a gene: 5. CDR1 SGHKS and CDR2 YYEKEE come from the germline V gene (reference sequence).

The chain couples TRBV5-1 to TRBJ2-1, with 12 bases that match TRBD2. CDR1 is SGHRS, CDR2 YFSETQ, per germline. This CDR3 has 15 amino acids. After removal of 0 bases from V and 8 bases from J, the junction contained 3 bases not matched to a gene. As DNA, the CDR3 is TGCGCCAGCAGCTTGGAACTAGCGGGAGGAGATGAGCAGTTCTTC. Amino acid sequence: CASSLELAGGDEQFF. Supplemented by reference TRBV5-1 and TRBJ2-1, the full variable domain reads KAGVTQTPRYLIKTRGQQVTLSCSPISGHRSVSWYQQTPGQGLQFLFEYFSETQRNKGNFPGRFSGRQFSNSRSEMNVSTLELGDSALYLCASSLELAGGDEQFFGPGTRLTVL.

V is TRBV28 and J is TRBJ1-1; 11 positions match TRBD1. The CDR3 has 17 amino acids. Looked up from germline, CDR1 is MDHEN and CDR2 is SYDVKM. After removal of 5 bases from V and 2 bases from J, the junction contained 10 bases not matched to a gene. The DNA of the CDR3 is TGTGCCAGCAGTACAAACGGACAGGGGGCCTTTAACACTGAAGCTTTCTTT. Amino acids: CASSTNGQGAFNTEAFF.

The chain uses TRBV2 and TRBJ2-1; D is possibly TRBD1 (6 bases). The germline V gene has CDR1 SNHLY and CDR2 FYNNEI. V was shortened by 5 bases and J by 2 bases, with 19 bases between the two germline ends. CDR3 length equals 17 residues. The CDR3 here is CASSNVQGQGPYNEQFF. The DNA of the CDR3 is TGTGCCAGCAGTAACGTGCAGGGGCAGGGCCCCTACAATGAGCAGTTCTTC.

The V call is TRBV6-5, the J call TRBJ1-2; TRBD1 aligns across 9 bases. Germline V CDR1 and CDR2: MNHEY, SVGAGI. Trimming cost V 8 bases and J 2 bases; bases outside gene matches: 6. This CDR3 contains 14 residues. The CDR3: CASGGQGLNYGYTF. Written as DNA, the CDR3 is TGTGCCAGCGGAGGACAGGGGCTAAACTATGGCTACACCTTC.

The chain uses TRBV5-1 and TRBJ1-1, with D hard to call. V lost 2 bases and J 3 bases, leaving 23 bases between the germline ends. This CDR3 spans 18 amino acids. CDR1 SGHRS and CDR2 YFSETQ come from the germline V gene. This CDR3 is CASSFLEPTPSKYTEAFF. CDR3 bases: TGCGCCAGCAGCTTCTTGGAACCCACTCCTTCGAAATACACTGAAGCTTTCTTT.